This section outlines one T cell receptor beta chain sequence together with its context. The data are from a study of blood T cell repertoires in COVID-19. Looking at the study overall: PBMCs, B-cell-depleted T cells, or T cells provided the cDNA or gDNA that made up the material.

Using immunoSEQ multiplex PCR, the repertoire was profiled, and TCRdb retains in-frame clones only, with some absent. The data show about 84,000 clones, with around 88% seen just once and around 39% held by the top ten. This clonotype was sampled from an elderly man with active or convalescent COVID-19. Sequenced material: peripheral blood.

The CDR3 loop reads CASSFRQGNYGYTF. Here the CDR3 DNA reads TGTGCCAGCAGTTTTCGACAGGGGAACTATGGCTACACCTTC. V usage is TRBV6-5 and J usage is TRBJ1-2, with 8 bases aligning to TRBD1. Germline CDR1 MNHEY, CDR2 SVGAGI. Germline trimming cut 4 bases from V and 2 bases from J; bases unmatched to any gene: 3. The CDR3 sequence is 14 residues long.